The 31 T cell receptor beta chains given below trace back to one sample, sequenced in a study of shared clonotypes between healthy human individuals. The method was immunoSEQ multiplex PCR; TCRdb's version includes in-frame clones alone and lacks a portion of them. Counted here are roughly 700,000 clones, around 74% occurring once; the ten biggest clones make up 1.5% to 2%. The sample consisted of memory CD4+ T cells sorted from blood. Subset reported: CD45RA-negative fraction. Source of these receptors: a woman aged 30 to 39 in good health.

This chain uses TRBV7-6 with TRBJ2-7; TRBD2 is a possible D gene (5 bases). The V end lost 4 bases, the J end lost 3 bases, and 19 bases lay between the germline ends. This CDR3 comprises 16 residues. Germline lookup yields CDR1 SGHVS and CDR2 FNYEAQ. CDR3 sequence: CASSSTDPSRSYEQYF. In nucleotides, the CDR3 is TGTGCCAGCAGCTCAACCGACCCTAGCAGAAGCTACGAGCAGTACTTC.

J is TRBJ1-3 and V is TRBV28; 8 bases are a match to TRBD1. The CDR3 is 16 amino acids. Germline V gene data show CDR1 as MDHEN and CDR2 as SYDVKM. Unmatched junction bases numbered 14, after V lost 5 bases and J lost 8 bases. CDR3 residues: CASSTRDRRAKDTIYF. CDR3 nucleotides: TGTGCCAGCAGTACCCGGGACAGGCGGGCGAAAGACACCATATATTTT.

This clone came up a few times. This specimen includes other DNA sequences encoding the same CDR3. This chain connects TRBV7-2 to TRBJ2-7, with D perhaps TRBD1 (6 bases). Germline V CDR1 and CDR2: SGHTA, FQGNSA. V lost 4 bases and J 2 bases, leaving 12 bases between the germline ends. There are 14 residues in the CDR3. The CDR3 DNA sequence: TGTGCCAGCAGCTCCAGCACAGGGCCCTACGAGCAGTACTTC. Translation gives CASSSSTGPYEQYF.

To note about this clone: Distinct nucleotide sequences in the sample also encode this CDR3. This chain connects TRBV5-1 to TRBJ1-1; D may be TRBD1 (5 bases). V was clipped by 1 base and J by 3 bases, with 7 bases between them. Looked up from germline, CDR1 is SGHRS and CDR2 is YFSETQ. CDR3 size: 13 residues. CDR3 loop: CASSLLGDTEAFF. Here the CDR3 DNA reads TGCGCCAGCAGCTTGTTAGGGGACACTGAAGCTTTCTTT.

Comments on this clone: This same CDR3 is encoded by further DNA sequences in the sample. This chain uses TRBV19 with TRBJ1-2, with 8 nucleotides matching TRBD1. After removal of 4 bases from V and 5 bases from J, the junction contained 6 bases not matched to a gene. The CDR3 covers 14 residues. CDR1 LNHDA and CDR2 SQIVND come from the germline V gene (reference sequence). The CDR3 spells CASSTDRGGYGYTF. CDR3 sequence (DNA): TGTGCCAGTAGTACCGACAGGGGAGGATATGGCTACACCTTC.

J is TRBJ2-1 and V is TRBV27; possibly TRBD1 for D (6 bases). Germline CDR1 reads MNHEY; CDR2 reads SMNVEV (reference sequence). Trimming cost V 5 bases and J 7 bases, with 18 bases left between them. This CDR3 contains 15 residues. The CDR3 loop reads CASSPPGRGWNEQFF. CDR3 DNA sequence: TGTGCCAGCAGTCCTCCGGGTAGGGGGTGGAATGAGCAGTTCTTC.

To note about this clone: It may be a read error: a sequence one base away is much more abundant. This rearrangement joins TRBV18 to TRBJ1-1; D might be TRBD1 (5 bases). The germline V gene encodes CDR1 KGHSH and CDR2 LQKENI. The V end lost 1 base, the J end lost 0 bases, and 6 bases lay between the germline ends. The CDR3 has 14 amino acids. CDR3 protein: CASSPQGLNTEAFF. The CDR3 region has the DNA TGTGCCAGCTCACCACAGGGGTTGAACACTGAAGCTTTCTTT. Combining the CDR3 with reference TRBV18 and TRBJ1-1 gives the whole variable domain NAGVMQNPRHLVRRRGQEARLRCSPMKGHSHVYWYRQLPEEGLKFMVYLQKENIIDESGMPKERFSAEFPKEGPSILRIQQVVRGDSAAYFCASSPQGLNTEAFFGQGTRLTVV.

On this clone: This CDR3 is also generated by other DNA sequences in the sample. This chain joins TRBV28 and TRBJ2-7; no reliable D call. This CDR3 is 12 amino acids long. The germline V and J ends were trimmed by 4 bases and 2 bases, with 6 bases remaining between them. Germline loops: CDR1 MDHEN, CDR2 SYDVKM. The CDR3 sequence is CASSSSTYEQYF. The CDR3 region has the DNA TGTGCCAGCAGTTCCTCGACCTACGAGCAGTACTTC.

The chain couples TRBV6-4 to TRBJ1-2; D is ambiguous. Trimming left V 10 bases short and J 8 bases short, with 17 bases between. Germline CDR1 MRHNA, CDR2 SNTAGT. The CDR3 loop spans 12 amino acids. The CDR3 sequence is CATPPVILGYTF. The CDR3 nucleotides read TGTGCCACCCCCCCGGTAATTCTAGGCTACACCTTC.

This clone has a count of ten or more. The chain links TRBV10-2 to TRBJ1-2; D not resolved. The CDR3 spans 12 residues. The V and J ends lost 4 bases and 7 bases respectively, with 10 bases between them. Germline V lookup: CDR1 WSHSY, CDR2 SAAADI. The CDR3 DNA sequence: TGCGCCAGCAGTGCCCCGCAGCTTGGCTACACCTTC. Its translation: CASSAPQLGYTF.

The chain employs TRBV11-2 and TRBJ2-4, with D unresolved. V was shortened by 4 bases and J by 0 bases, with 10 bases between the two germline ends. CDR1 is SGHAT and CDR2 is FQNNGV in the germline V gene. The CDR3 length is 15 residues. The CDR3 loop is CASSSEILAKNIQYF. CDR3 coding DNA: TGTGCCAGCAGCTCGGAGATACTAGCCAAAAACATTCAGTACTTC.

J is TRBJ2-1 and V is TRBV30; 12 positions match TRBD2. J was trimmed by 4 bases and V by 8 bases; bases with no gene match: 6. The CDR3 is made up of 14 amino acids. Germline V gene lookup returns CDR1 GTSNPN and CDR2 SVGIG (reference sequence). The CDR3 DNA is TGTGCCCTAGCGGGAGGGTCTGGGTACAATGAGCAGTTCTTC. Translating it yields CALAGGSGYNEQFF.

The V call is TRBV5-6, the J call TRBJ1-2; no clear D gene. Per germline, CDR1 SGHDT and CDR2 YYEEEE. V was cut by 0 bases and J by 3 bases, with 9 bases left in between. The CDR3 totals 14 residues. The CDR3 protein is CASSLEPIHYGYTF. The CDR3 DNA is TGTGCCAGCAGCTTGGAGCCAATTCACTATGGCTACACCTTC.

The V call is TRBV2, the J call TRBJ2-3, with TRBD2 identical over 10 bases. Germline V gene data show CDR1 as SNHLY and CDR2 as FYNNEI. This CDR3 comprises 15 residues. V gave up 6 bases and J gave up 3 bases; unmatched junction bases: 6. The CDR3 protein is CASREREGRTDTQYF. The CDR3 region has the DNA TGTGCCAGCAGAGAGCGGGAGGGCCGAACAGATACGCAGTATTTT.

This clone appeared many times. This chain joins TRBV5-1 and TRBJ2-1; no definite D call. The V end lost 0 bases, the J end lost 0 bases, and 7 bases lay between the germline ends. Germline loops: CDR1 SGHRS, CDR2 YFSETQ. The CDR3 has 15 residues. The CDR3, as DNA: TGCGCCAGCAGCTTGGATGCGCTCTCCTACAATGAGCAGTTCTTC. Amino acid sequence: CASSLDALSYNEQFF.

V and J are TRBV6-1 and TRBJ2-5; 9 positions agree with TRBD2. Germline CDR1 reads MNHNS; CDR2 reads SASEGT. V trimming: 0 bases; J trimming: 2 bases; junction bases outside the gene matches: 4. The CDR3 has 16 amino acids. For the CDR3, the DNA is TGTGCCAGCAGTGAAGCGCCTGCGGGAGGGCAAGAGACCCAGTACTTC. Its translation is CASSEAPAGGQETQYF.

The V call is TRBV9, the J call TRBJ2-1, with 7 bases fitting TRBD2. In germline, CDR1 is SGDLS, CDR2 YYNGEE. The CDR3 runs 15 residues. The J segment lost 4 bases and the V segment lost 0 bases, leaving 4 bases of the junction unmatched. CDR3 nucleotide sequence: TGTGCCAGCAGCGTAGATCTAGCGGCTTACAATGAGCAGTTCTTC. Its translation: CASSVDLAAYNEQFF.

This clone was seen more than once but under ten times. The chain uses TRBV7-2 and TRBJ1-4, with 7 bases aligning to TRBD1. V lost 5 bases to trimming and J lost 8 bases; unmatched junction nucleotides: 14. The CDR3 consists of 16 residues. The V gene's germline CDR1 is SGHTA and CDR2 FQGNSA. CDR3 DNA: TGTGCCAGCAGCCATGGACAGGAAGGAGTTCGGGAAAAACTGTTTTTT. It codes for CASSHGQEGVREKLFF.

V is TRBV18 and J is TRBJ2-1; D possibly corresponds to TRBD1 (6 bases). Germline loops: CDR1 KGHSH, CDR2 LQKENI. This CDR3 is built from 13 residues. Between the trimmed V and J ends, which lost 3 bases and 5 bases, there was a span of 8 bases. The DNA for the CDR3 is TGTGCCAGCTCACCTTACAGGGACAATGAGCAGTTCTTC. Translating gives CASSPYRDNEQFF.

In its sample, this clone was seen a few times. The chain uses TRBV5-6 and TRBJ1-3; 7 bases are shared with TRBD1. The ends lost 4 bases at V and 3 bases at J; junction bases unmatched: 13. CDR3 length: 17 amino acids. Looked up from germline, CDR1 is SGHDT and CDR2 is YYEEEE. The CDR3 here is CASSANRGGSFGNTIYF. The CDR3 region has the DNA TGTGCCAGCAGCGCAAACAGGGGAGGGTCATTTGGAAACACCATATATTTT.

CDR3 sequence reads: CASSRLWDRSYEQYF. In DNA form, the CDR3 reads TGCGCCAGCAGCCGACTTTGGGACAGGAGCTACGAGCAGTACTTC. This rearrangement joins TRBV5-1 to TRBJ2-7, with 8 bases matching TRBD1. Trimming at V came to 4 bases and at J to 3 bases, leaving 9 bases not matched to a gene. The germline V gene has CDR1 SGHRS and CDR2 YFSETQ. The CDR3 length is 15 residues.

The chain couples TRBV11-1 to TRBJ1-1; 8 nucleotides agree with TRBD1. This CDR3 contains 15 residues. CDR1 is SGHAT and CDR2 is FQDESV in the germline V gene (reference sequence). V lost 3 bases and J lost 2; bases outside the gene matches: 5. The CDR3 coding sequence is TGTGCCAGCAGCTTCCTCGGACAGGGCAACACTGAAGCTTTCTTT. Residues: CASSFLGQGNTEAFF.

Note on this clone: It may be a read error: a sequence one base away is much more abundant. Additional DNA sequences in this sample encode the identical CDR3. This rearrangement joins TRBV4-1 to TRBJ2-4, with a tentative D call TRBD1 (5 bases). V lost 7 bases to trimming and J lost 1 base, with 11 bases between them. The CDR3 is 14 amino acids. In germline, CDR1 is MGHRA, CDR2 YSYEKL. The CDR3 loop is CASTTTGAKNIQYF. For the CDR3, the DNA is TGCGCCAGCACCACAACAGGTGCCAAAAACATTCAGTACTTC.

The CDR3 reads CASSEAWDRRAGYTF. In nucleotides, the CDR3 is TGTGCCAGCAGTGAAGCGTGGGACCGGAGGGCTGGCTACACCTTC. V usage is TRBV6-1 and J usage is TRBJ1-2, with D perhaps TRBD1 (5 bases). Deletions cut 0 bases from V and 7 bases from J, with 15 bases between. CDR1 and CDR2 (germline): MNHNS, SASEGT. CDR3 length: 15 amino acids.

CDR3 loop: CASSYSRTGQETQYF. The CDR3 bases are TGTGCCAGCAGTTACTCTCGGACAGGACAAGAGACCCAGTACTTC. This chain uses TRBV6-5 with TRBJ2-5, with 7 bases aligning to TRBD1. This CDR3 region has 15 residues. The germline V gene encodes CDR1 MNHEY and CDR2 SVGAGI. V was clipped by 0 bases and J by 2 bases; unmatched bases: 3.

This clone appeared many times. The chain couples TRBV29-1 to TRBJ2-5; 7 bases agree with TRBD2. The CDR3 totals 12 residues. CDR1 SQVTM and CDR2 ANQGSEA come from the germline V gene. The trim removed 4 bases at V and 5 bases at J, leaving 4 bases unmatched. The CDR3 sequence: CSVVRGGETQYF. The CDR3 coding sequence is TGCAGCGTTGTACGGGGAGGGGAGACCCAGTACTTC. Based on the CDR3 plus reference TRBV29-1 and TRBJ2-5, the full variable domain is SAVISQKPSRDICQRGTSLTIQCQVDSQVTMMFWYRQQPGQSLTLIATANQGSEATYESGFVIDKFPISRPNLTFSTLTVSNMSPEDSSIYLCSVVRGGETQYFGPGTRLLVL.

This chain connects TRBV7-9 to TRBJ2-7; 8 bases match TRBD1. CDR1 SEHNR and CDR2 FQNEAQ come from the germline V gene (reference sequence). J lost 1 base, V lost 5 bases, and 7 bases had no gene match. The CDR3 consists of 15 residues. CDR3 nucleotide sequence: TGTGCCAGCAGCAAGCAAACAGGGGGATCCTACGAGCAGTACTTC. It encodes CASSKQTGGSYEQYF.

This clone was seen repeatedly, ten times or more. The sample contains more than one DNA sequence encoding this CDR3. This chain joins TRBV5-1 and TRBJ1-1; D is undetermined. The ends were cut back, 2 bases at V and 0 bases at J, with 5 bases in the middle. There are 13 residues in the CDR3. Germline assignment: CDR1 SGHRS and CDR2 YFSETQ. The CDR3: CASSLTVNTEAFF. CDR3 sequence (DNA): TGCGCCAGCAGCTTAACGGTGAACACTGAAGCTTTCTTT.

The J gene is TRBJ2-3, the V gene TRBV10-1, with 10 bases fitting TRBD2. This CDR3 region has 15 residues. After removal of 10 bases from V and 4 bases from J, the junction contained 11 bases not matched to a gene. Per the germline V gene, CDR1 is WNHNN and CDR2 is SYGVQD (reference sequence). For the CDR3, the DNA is TGCGCCACCCAACCCAGCGGGAGGGCCTCAGATACGCAGTATTTT. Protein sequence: CATQPSGRASDTQYF.

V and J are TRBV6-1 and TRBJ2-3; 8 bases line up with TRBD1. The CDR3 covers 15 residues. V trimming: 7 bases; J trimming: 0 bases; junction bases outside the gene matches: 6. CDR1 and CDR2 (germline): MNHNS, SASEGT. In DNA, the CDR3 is TGTGCCAGCACCTCACAGGGGGTTAGCACAGATACGCAGTATTTT. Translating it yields CASTSQGVSTDTQYF.

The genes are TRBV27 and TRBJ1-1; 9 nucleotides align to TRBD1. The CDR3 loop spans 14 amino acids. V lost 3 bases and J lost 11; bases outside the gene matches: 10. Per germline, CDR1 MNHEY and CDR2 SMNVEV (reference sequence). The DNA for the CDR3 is TGTGCCAGCAGTTTCAACGGACAGGGGAGGAGGGCTTTCTTT. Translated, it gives CASSFNGQGRRAFF.